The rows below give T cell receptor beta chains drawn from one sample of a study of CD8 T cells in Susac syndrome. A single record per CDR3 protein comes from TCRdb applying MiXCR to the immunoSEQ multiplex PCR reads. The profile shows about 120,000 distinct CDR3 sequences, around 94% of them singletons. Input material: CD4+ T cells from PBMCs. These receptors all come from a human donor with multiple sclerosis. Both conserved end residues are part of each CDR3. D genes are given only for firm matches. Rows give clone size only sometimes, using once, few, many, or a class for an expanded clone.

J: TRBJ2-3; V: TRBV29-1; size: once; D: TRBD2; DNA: TGCAGCGTTGGGGGGGGGCTAGCGGGTACAGATACGCAGTATTTT; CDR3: CSVGGGLAGTDTQYF
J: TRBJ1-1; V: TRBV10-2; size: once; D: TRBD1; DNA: TGCGCCAGCCAGGACAGGTCTAACACTGAAGCTTTCTTT; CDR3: CASQDRSNTEAFF
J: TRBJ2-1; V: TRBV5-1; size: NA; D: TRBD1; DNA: TGCGCCAGCAGCTTGGAGGGACAGGGGAATGGTGAGCAGTTCTTC; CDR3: CASSLEGQGNGEQFF
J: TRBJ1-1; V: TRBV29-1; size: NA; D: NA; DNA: TGCAGCGTTCAACCGGGACGGAACACTGAAGCTTTCTTT; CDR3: CSVQPGRNTEAFF
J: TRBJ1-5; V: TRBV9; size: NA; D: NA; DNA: TGTGCCAGCAGCGCAAGGGACGACTTGGCTCAGCCCCAGCATTTT; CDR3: CASSARDDLAQPQHF
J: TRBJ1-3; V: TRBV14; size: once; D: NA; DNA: TGTGCCAGCAGCAAACGGGACACCCTTTCTGGAAACACCATATATTTT; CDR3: CASSKRDTLSGNTIYF
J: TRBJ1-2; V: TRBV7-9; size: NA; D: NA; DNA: TGTGCCAGCAGCTCCCGGGACGGACATTACACCTTC; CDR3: CASSSRDGHYTF
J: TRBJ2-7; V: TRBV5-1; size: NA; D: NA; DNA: TGCGCCAGCAGCTGGTCGGGACGGAGTACCTACGAGCAGTACTTC; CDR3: CASSWSGRSTYEQYF
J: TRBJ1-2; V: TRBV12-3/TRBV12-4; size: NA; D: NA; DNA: TGTGCCAGCAGTCCGGACGCCAGTTATGGCTACACCTTC; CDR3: CASSPDASYGYTF
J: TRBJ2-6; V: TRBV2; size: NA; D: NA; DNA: TGTGCCAGCAGCCCTGTCTCTGGGGCCAACGTCCTGACTTTC; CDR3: CASSPVSGANVLTF
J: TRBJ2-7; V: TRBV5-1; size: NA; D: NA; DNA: TGCGCCAGCAGCTTGGTAGTCCCAGGGGAGCAGTACTTC; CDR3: CASSLVVPGEQYF
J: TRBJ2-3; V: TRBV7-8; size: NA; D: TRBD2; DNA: TGTGCCAGCAGCTTAGAGAGTGGACTAGCGGGGGCAGGGGATACGCAGTATTTT; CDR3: CASSLESGLAGAGDTQYF
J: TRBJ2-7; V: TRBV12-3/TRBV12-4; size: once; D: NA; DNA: TGTGCCAGCAGTGCTCAAGAACAGGAGAAACAGTACTTC; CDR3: CASSAQEQEKQYF
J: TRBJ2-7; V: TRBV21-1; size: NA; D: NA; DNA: TGTGCCAGCAGCTCTCCCCATGAGTGGGGGTACGAGCAGTACTTC; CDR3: CASSSPHEWGYEQYF
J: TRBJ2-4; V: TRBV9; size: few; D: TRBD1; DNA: TGTGCCAGCAGTCCCAGGGGGCAGGAAAACATTCAGTACTTC; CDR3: CASSPRGQENIQYF
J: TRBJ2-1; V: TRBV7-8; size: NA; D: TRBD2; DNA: TGTGCCAGCAGCTTAACCGGGACTAGCGGGGATGAGCAGTTCTTC; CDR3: CASSLTGTSGDEQFF
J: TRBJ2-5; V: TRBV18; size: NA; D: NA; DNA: TGTGCCAGCTCATCGCAGGAGTCGGAGACCCAGTACTTC; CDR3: CASSSQESETQYF
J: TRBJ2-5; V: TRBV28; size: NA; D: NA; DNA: TGTGCCAGCAGTTTAAGTCAGGGTGGGGAGACCCAGTACTTC; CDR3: CASSLSQGGETQYF
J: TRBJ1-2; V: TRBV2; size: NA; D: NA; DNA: TGTGCCAGCAGTGTGGGGGCCTCCTATGGCTACACCTTC; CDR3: CASSVGASYGYTF
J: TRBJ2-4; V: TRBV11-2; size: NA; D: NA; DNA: TGTGCCAGCAGCTTAGCCGACAGAAACATTCAGTACTTC; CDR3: CASSLADRNIQYF
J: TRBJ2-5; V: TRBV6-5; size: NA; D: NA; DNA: TGTGCCAGCAGGCGATGGGGCAACGACCAAGAGACCCAGTACTTC; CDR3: CASRRWGNDQETQYF
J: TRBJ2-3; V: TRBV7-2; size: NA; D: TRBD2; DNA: TGTGCCAGCAGCTCCCGAGGTAGCGGGGGTACAGATACGCAGTATTTT; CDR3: CASSSRGSGGTDTQYF
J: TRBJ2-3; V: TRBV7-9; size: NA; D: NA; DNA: TGTGCCAGCAGCGTCGGGACCCTTGGGGATACGCAGTATTTT; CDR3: CASSVGTLGDTQYF
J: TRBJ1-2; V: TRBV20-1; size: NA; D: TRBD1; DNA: TGCAGTGCTCCCGACAGGGCGGGAGGTGGCTACACCTTC; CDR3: CSAPDRAGGGYTF
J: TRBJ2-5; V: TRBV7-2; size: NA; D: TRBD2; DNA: TGTGCCAGCAGCCTGGGACTAGCGGGGCCAGAGACCCAGTACTTC; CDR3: CASSLGLAGPETQYF
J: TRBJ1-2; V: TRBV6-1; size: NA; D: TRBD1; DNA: TGTGCCAGCAGTTTGACAGGGACCCATGGCTACACCTTC; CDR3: CASSLTGTHGYTF
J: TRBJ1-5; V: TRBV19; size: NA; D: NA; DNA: TGTGCCCGAGGGACAAAGTATAGCAATCAGCCCCAGCATTTT; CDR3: CARGTKYSNQPQHF
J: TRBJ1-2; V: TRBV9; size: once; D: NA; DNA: TGTGCCAGCAGCGTAGCTACGACAGCTAACTATGGCTACACCTTC; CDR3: CASSVATTANYGYTF
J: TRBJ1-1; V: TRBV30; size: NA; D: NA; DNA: TGTGCCTGGAGTGTGGGGGCAGGCATAGGTACTGAAGCTTTCTTT; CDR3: CAWSVGAGIGTEAFF
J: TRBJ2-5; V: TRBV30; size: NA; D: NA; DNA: TGTGCCTGGAGTCCCTCCCCACTAGCTGAGACCCAGTACTTC; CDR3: CAWSPSPLAETQYF
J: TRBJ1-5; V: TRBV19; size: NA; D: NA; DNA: TGTGCCAGTAGGGTAGCCGGGACACGCTCAAATCAGCCCCAGCATTTT; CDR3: CASRVAGTRSNQPQHF
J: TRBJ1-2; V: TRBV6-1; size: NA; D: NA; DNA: TGTGCCAGCAGCCCCAGGACAGCTAACTATGGTCACGGCTACACCTTC; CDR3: CASSPRTANYGHGYTF
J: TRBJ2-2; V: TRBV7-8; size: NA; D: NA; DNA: TGTGCCAGCAGCTTAGCTCGGACTACAAACACCGGGGAGCTGTTTTTT; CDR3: CASSLARTTNTGELFF
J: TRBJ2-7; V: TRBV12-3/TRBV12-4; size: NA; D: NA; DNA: TGTGCCAGCAGTAGGACCAGGGGCGGGTCCTACGAGCAGTACTTC; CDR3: CASSRTRGGSYEQYF
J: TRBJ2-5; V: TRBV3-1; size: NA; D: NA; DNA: TGTGCCAGCAGCTTCGGGCCACAAGAGACCCAGTACTTC; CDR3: CASSFGPQETQYF
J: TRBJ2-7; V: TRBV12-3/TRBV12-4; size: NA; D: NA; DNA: TGTGCCAGCAGTTTCGATCAGATCTACGAGCAGTACTTC; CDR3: CASSFDQIYEQYF
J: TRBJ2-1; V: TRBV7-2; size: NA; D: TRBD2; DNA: TGTGCCAGCAGCTTAGCCCGGGGGGCCTACAATGAGCAGTTCTTC; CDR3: CASSLARGAYNEQFF
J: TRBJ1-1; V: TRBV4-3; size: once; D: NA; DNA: TGCGCCAGCAGCCAAAGTCTGGCTAAGTGGCTGGAGGTAACTTTCTTT; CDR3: CASSQSLAKWLEVTFF
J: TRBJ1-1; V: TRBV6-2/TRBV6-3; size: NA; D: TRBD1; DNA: TGTGCCAGCAGTTACTCGAGGTTATGGCCCCGGGACAGGAACACTGAAGCTTTCTTT; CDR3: CASSYSRLWPRDRNTEAFF